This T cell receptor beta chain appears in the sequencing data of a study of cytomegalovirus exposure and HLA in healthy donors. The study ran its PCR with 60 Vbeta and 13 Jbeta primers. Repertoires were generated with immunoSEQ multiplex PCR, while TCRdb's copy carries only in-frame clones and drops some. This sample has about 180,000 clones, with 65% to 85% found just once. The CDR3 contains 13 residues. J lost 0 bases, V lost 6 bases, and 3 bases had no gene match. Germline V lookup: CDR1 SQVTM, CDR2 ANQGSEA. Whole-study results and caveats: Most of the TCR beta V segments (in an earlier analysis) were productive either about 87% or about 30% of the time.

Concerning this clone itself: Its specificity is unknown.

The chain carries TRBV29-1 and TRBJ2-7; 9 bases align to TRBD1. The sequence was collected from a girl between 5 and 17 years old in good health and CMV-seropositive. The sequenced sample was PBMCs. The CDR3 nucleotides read TGCAGCGTATGGACAGGGGCCTCCTACGAGCAGTACTTC. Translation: CSVWTGASYEQYF.